This TCR beta chain was recorded in a study of T cell changes during pregnancy in multiple sclerosis. Assay used: immunoSEQ multiplex PCR; TCRdb lists only in-frame clones, some missing. This sample has tens of thousands of clones, with roughly nine tenths found just once. CDR1 and CDR2 (germline): MGHRA, YSYEKL. The CDR3 is 15 amino acids. The V end was cut by 1 base, the J end by 3 bases, with 10 bases between. This clone was observed a single time. Sequenced material: peripheral blood, taken in the third trimester of pregnancy. This sequence was found in a female donor in good health, enrolled as a control in a pregnancy study. This chain connects TRBV4-1 to TRBJ2-1, with D possibly being TRBD2 (6 bases). The CDR3 loop is CASSQGRESYNEQFF. The CDR3 coding sequence is TGCGCCAGCAGCCAAGGGCGGGAAAGCTACAATGAGCAGTTCTTC.